The 4 T cell receptor beta chains presented below share a single source sample, sequenced in a study of response to subunit inactivated influenza vaccine. TCRdb fed the RT-PCR reads into MiXCR, producing one record per CDR3 protein. The data show 600,000 to 850,000 distinct CDR3 sequences, about 15% seen once. The sequences come from PBMCs from blood, collected 14 to 15 days before vaccination. These receptors came from a middle-aged man who received an inactivated influenza vaccine.

The gene calls are TRBV2 and TRBJ1-2, with no clear D. The ends were cut back, 0 bases at V and 8 bases at J, with 13 bases in the middle. CDR1 and CDR2 (germline): SNHLY, FYNNEI. This CDR3 spans 14 amino acids. CDR3 in amino acids: CASSEAREVGGYTF. Here the CDR3 DNA reads TGTGCCAGCAGTGAAGCGCGAGAAGTCGGAGGCTACACCTTC.

A few counts support this clonotype. CDR3 DNA: TGTGCCAGCAGTGCTGGAAGGCAGAACTCTGGGGCCAACGTCCTGACTTTC. As protein: CASSAGRQNSGANVLTF. The rearrangement links TRBV2 to TRBJ2-6; the D is unclear. Germline V lookup: CDR1 SNHLY, CDR2 FYNNEI. This CDR3 has 17 residues. Trimming stripped 4 bases from V and 0 bases from J, with 13 bases between.

This clonotype was seen repeatedly, ten times or more. The chain links TRBV29-1 to TRBJ2-1; TRBD1 might be the D (5 bases). The CDR3 is 15 residues long. In germline, CDR1 is SQVTM, CDR2 ANQGSEA. V lost 4 bases and J 8 bases, leaving 21 bases between the germline ends. This CDR3 reads CSVAQGAAFLYEQFF. The CDR3 DNA sequence: TGCAGCGTTGCCCAGGGTGCGGCGTTCTTATATGAGCAGTTCTTC.

V is TRBV7-9 and J is TRBJ2-1; TRBD2 aligns across 12 bases. The CDR3 loop spans 16 amino acids. Trimming at V came to 5 bases and at J to 7 bases, leaving 9 bases not matched to a gene. Per the germline V gene, CDR1 is SEHNR and CDR2 is FQNEAQ (reference sequence). The CDR3 spells CASSPRLAGARNEQFF. Here the CDR3 DNA reads TGTGCCAGCAGCCCACGACTAGCGGGGGCCCGAAATGAGCAGTTCTTC.